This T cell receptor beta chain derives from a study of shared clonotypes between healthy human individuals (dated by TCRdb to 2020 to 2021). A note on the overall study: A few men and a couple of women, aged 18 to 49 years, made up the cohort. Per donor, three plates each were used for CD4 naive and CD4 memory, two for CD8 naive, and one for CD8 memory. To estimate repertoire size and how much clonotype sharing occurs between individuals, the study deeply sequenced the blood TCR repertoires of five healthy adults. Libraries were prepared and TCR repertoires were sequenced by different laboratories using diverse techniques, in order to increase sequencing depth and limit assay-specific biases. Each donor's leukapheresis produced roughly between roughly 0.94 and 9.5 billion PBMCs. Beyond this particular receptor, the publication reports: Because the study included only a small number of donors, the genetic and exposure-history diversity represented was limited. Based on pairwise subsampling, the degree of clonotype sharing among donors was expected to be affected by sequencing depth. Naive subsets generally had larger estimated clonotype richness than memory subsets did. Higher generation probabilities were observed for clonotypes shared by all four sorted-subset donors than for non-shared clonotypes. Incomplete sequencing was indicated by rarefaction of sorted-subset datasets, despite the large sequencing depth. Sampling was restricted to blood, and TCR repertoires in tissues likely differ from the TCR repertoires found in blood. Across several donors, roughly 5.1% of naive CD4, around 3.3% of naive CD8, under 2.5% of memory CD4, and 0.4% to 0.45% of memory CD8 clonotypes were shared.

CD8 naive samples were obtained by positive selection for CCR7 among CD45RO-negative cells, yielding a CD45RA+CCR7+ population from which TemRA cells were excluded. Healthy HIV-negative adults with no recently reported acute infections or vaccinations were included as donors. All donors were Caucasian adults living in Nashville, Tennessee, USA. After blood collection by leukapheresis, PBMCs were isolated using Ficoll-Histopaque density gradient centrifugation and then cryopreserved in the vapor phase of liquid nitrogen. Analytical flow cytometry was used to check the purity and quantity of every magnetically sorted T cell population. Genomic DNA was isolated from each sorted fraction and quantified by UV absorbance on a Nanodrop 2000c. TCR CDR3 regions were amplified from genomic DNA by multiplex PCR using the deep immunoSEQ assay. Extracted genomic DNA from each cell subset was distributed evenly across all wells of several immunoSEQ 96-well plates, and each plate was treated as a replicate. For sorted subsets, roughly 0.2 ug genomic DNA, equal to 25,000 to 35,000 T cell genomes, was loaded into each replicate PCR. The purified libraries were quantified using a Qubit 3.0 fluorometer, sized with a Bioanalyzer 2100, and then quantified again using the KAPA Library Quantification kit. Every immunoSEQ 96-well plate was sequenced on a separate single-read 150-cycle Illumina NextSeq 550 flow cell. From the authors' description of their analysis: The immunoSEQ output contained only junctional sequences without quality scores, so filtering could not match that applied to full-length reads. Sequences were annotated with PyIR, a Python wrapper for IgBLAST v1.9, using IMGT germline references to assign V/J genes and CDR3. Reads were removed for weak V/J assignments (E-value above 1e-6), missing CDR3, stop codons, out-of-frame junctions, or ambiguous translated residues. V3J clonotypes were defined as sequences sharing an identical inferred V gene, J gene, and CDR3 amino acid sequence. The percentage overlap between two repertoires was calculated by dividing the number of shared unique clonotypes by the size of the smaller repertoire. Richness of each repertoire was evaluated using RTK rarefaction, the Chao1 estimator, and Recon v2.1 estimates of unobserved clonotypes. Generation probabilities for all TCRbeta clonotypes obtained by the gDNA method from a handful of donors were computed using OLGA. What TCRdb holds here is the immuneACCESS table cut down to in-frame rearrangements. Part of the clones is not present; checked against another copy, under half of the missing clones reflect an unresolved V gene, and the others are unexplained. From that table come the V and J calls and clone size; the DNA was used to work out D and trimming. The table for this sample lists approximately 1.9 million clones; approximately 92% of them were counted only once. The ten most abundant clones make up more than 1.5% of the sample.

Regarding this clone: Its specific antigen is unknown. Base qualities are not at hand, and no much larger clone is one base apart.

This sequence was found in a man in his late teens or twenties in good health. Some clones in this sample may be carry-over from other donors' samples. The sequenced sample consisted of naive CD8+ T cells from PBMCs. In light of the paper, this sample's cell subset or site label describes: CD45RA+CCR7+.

Here the CDR3 is given as CASSQDSGVYGYTF. The base sequence is TGTGCCAGCAGCCAAGATTCGGGGGTCTATGGCTACACCTTC. The rearranged chain carries TRBV14 and TRBJ1-2, with TRBD1 tentatively as D gene (5 bases match). CDR1 is given as SGHDN and CDR2 as FVKESK, both from the germline V gene. Its CDR3 holds 14 amino acids, cysteine through phenylalanine. The sequence is cut down to CDR3 DNA, 42 bases in frame from base 1. Between the V and J ends, shortened by 0 bases and 4 bases respectively, the junction contains 9 bases.